The entry below describes one TCR beta chain. Its antigen is unknown. Base qualities are not recorded, but no much larger clone differs from it by a single base. CDR1 and CDR2 are drawn from the germline V gene: SQVTM, ANQGSEA. Spanning cysteine to phenylalanine, the CDR3 consists of 13 amino acids. Left in the record is the CDR3 DNA by itself, 39 bases read in frame from the first base. Trimming leaves V shorter by 3 bases and J shorter by 5 bases, with the junction holding 7 bases beyond the gene matches. Systemically healthy Caucasian individuals from Russia, 39 in total and aged roughly 6 to 100 years, were included as donors. Each donor gave about 10 milliliters of peripheral blood, drawn into EDTA-treated Vacutainer tubes. Ficoll-Paque density-gradient centrifugation was used to isolate PBMCs, with at least 6.5 million per sample. Total RNA, at least 6 micrograms per sample, was extracted from PBMCs with Trizol reagent. The percentages of naive CD45RAhigh/CD27high T cells were determined by flow cytometry on a PBMC aliquot from every donor.

This entry comes from a study of blood T cells in healthy people across ages (dated by TCRdb to between 2015 and 2016). In the study overall: In model experiments, roughly one uniquely barcoded TCR beta cDNA molecule per two T cells was captured by template switching. Donors of different ages were randomly distributed across sequencing lanes to avoid experimental bias. To track age-related changes in TCR beta repertoire diversity, the study relied on deep sequencing normalized with unique cDNA molecular identifiers. Donors were grouped into four age groups: young (average roughly 17 years), middle-aged (about 40), aged (around 66) and long-lived (just over 80). Two additional independent replicas of 1 million unique cDNA reads from the same blood draw were analyzed for two donors (one aged 18 to 30 and one aged 80 or older).

What the study reported, not specific to this receptor: Estimates of total diversity based on one million sequenced T cells were considered lower bounds and underestimates. Conclusive comparison of naive and antigen-experienced compartments was prevented by the profiling of bulk unsorted PBMCs. Compared with the aged group, the long-lived group had more naive CD4+ T cells, fewer expanded clones and increased TCR diversity, a pattern suggesting age selection. The CMV infection status of donors was not known, potentially confounding age-related changes in expanded clonotypes. As age increased, observed TCR beta diversity per million T cells dropped in a roughly linear way, and a significant reduction was already evident by age 40. Observed TCR beta diversity correlated strongly with the percentage of naive T cells measured by flow cytometry.

The library relied on 5' RACE. The sequencer listed for this sample is Illumina HiSeq 2500. A second PCR of about 7 to 12 cycles was run with a J-beta primer mix and a sample-barcoded 5' primer. A unique molecular identifier was introduced onto each TCR beta cDNA molecule by a template-switch 5' adaptor carrying 12 random nucleotides. Each sample yielded at least 3 million CDR3-containing paired-end reads. First-strand cDNA was synthesized from all RNA with the Mint cDNA synthesis kit, primed by a TRBC-specific oligonucleotide. All cDNA was treated with uracil-DNA glycosylase and then went through a first 18-cycle PCR with the universal primers M1SS and BC2_uni_R. As for how the authors treated the data: For normalization, 1 million high-quality reads were randomly selected from each sample, with every read carrying a distinct molecular identifier. Instead of being binned into consensus sequences, reads with shared molecular identifiers were discarded. MiTCR, with a Q25 quality threshold and the strictest error-elimination algorithm, was used for CDR3 identification, clonotype clustering and error correction. A nonparametric unseen species model using Euler transformation provided a lower-bound estimate of total TCR beta diversity. TCRdb's own reprocessing of the public reads used fastp at Q25 and MiXCR and kept productive beta chains. Each CDR3 protein appears once, grouped with its most common genes and DNA. TCRdb's processing, not the study's, gives the V and J calls here. The sample records around 800,000 distinct CDR3 sequences, roughly 46% of which are singletons. Clones ranked in the top ten supply around 18% of the sample.

The sample consisted of blood. This sequence was found in a man older than 75 in good health. The sequence links TRBV29-1 to TRBJ2-7; 7 middle bases align to TRBD1. This receptor carries the CDR3 CSVEDRTLHEQYF. The nucleotide sequence is given as TGCAGCGTTGAGGACAGGACCCTCCACGAGCAGTACTTC.